This T cell receptor beta chain is drawn from a study of blood T cells in healthy people across ages. Germline CDR1 DFQATT, CDR2 SNEGSKA (reference sequence). This CDR3 is built from 13 residues. A note on this clonotype: Mismatch with germline at one junction end may stem from a read error.

The second PCR ran about 6 to 11 cycles with a sample-barcoded 5' primer and J-beta primers. Every molecule of cDNA carried a tag from a template-switch adaptor with 12 random nucleotides. TCRdb analysed the 5' RACE reads with MiXCR anew, one entry per CDR3 protein. The table includes 1.5 million to 2 million distinct CDR3 sequences, 30% to 40% detected once. This chain connects TRBV20-1 to TRBJ1-2; the match to TRBD1 covers 9 bases. The clonotype comes from a human donor in good health. Sequencing input: blood. DNA for the CDR3: TGCAGTGCTAGAGACCACAGGGGGCTTGGCTGCACCTTC. Translating it yields CSARDHRGLGCTF.